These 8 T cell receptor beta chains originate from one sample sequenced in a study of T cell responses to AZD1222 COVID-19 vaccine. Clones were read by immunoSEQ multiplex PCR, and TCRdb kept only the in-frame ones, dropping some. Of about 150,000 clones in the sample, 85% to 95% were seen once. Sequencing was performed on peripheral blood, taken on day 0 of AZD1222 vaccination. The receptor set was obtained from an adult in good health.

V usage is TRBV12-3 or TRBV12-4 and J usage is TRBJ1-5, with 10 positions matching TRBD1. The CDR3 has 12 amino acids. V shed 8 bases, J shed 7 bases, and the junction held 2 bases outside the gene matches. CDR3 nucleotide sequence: TGTGCCAGCGGACAGGGGGACCAGCCCCAGCATTTT. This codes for CASGQGDQPQHF.

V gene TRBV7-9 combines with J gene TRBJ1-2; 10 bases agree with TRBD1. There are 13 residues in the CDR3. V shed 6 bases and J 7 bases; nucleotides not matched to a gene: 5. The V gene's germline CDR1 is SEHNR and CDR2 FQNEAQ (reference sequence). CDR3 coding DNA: TGTGCCAGCAGTCGGGACAGGGGTCGTGGCTACACCTTC. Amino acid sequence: CASSRDRGRGYTF.

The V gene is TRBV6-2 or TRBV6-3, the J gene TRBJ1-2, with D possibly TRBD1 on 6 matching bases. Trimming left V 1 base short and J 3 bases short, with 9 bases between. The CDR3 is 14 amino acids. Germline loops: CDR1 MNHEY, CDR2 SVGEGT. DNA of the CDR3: TGTGCCAGCAGTTACTACAGGGCGGACTATGGCTACACCTTC. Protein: CASSYYRADYGYTF.

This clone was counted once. In nucleotides, the CDR3 is TGTGCCATCAGCGACAGCCCTAACTATGGCTACACCTTC. This gives the protein CAISDSPNYGYTF. The chain uses TRBV10-3 and TRBJ1-2; D possibly corresponds to TRBD1 (5 bases). V gave up 6 bases and J gave up 0 bases, with 8 bases separating them. CDR3 size: 13 residues. Germline V gene data show CDR1 as ENHRY and CDR2 as SYGVKD.

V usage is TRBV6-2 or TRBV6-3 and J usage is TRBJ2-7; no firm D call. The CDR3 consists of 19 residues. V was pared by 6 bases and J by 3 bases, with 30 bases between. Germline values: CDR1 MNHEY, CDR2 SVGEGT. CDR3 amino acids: CASSRFTHLDPTPYYEQYF. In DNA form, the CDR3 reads TGTGCCAGCAGCCGCTTTACCCATCTGGACCCCACCCCTTACTACGAGCAGTACTTC.

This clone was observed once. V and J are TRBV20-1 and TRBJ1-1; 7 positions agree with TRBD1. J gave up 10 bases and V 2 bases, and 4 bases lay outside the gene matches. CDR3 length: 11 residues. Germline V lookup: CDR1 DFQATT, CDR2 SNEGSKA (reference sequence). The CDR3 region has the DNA TGCAGTGCTAGATCCGACAGGGTAGCTTTCTTT. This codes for CSARSDRVAFF.

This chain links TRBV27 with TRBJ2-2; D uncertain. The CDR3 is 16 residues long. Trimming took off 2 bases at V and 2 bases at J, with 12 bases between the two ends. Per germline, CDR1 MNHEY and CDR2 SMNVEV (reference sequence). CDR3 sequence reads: CASSLEWKLNTGELFF. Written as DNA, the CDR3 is TGTGCCAGCAGTTTAGAGTGGAAGCTTAACACCGGGGAGCTGTTTTTT.

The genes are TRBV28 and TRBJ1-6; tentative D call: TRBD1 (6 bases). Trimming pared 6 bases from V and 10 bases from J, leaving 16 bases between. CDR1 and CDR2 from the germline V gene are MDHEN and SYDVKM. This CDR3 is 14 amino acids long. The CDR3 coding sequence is TGTGCCAGCAGGATACAGGGTTCAGGCTCACCCCTCCACTTT. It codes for CASRIQGSGSPLHF. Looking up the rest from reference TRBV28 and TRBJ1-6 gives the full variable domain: DVKVTQSSRYLVKRTGEKVFLECVQDMDHENMFWYRQDPGLGLRLIYFSYDVKMKEKGDIPEGYSVSREKKERFSLILESASTNQTSMYLCASRIQGSGSPLHFGNGTRLTVT.